This T cell receptor (beta chain) originates from a study of vaccination effects on CD4 cells after COVID-19 (dated by TCRdb to 2022 to 2024). In the study overall: Each participant got two doses of an mRNA SARS-CoV-2 vaccine, either BNT162b2 or mRNA-1273. Pre-vaccine samples were drawn from two convalescent patients 16 days and one week before the first dose, at 142 and 148 days after COVID-19 diagnosis. SARS-CoV-2 spike-specific CD4+ TCR repertoires were compared before and after mRNA vaccination in COVID-19 convalescent patients and in infection-naive vaccine recipients. The full study included some 10 COVID-19 convalescent patients and a handful of SARS-CoV-2-naive healthy vaccine recipients. Cultures from other donors in the study were sequenced with the Oncomine TCR Beta short-read assay on an Illumina iSeq 100. Study-wide conclusions, independent of this receptor: At late post-vaccination timepoints, both infection-induced and vaccine-induced clones showed marked clonal contraction, consistent with waning T cell responses. Only a small number of convalescent patients were included, and no early post-infection timepoints were available, which limited the study. In convalescent patients, the post-vaccine spike-reactive repertoire was composed mainly of new vaccine-induced clones that were largely distinct from infection-induced clones.

Receptor libraries were prepared by the immunoSEQ multiplex PCR assay. DNA from the cultured and isolated CD4+ T cells underwent TCR beta CDR3 sequencing. The authors processed their data as follows. Non-productive TCR sequences were removed, reads were trimmed to the CDR3 region, and CDR3s of at least 7 amino acids were retained. The MANAFEST web app was used to pick out antigen-specific clonotypes by comparing their expansion in peptide wells with that in reference cultures. For clones to be considered positive, expansion at FDR<0.05 versus reference and all other wells, an odds ratio above 5, and a frequency above 0.1% in two replicate wells were required. A clonotype was defined as cross-reactive if the clonotype was significantly expanded both in SARS-CoV-2 spike wells and in at least one common cold coronavirus spike condition. Using the stringdist R package, CDR3 similarity was measured by Levenshtein distance, and unrooted trees were constructed with ape in R 3.6.1. TCRdb provides this immuneACCESS table in a form limited to in-frame rearrangements. Some clones are lacking; in checked studies, under half of them reflect an unresolved V gene, and why the rest are absent is not known. The V and J calls and the clone size are those of that table, but D and trimming were determined from the DNA. The table for this sample lists about 45,000 clones; 60% to 75% of them were counted only once. The top ten clones comprise 30% to 40% of the sample.

In the case of this clone: The antigen this receptor binds is unknown. The record has no base qualities; no much larger clone is one base away.

The ViraFEST assay stimulated PBMC with viral peptide pools and then used TCR sequencing to identify antigen-specific CD4+ T cell clonotypes by expansion. After about 9 days of culture, CD4+ T cells were isolated with the EasySep CD4+ T cell isolation kit. Convalescent patients had PCR-confirmed SARS-CoV-2 infection between March and December 2020, before Alpha, Beta and Delta variants emerged in the United States. About 2.2 million PBMC per well were cultured in IMDM with about 5.4% human AB serum, around 10 IU/ml IL-2 and gentamicin, plus 10 ug/ml peptides. Half of the culture medium was replaced with fresh IL-2-containing medium on days 3 and 7. Each peptide stimulation condition was cultured in triplicate wells unless otherwise noted. PBMC were separated from whole blood using Ficoll-Paque Plus gradient centrifugation and were then either cryopreserved at -140C or used fresh. The QIAamp micro DNA kit was used to extract genomic DNA from the cultured CD4+ T cells.

V drops 4 bases and J drops 4 bases, leaving 17 bases in between. The CDR3, cysteine through phenylalanine, is 15 amino acids long. Of all the DNA, just the CDR3 is kept, 45 bases in frame from base 1. Based on the germline V gene (reference sequence), the CDR1 and CDR2 sequences are SGHKS and YYEKEE. This sample comprised CD4+ T cells from PBMCs cultured with a peptide pool, obtained before COVID-19 vaccination. Rearrangement joined TRBV5-5 to TRBJ1-1; the D segment could be TRBD1, given 5 matching bases. The TCR originated in a human donor who had a prior SARS-CoV-2 infection. The nucleotide sequence reads as follows: TGTGCCAGCAGCCCCTACGGGGGGAGGGGCACTGAAGCTTTCTTT. This codes for CASSPYGGRGTEAFF.